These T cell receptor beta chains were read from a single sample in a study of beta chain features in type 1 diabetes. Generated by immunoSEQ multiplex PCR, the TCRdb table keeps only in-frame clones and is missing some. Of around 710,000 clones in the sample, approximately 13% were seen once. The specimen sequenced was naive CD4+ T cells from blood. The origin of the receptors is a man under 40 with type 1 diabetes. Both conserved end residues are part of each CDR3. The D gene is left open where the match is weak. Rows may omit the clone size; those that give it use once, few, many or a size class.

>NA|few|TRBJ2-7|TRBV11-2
CASSPRRMWEQYF
TGTGCCAGCAGCCCACGGAGAATGTGGGAGCAGTACTTC
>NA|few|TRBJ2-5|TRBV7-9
CASSVRWDIEQETQYF
TGTGCCAGCAGCGTCAGATGGGACATCGAGCAAGAGACCCAGTACTTC
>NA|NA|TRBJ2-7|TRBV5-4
CASSGSVSSYEQYF
TGTGCCAGCAGCGGTAGCGTTAGCTCCTACGAGCAGTACTTC
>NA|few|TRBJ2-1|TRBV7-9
CASSLANLGQFF
TGTGCCAGCAGCTTAGCAAATTTAGGGCAGTTCTTC
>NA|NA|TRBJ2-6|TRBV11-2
CASSGFGSGANVLTF
TGTGCCAGCAGCGGCTTCGGGTCTGGGGCCAACGTCCTGACTTTC
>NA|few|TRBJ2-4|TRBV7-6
CASSFRDLLKNIQYF
TGTGCCAGCAGCTTCAGGGATCTGCTCAAAAACATTCAGTACTTC
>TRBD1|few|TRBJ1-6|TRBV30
CAWTGAGTGGGRGNSPLHF
TGTGCCTGGACCGGGGCAGGGACAGGGGGTGGTAGAGGAAATTCACCCCTCCACTTT
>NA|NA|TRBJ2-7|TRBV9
CASSVEGRGSAEQYF
TGTGCCAGCAGCGTAGAAGGGAGGGGGTCGGCCGAGCAGTACTTC
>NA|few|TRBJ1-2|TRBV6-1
CASSEYGYTF
TGTGCCAGCAGCGAGTATGGCTACACCTTC
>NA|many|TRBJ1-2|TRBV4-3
CASSQEAAANYGYTF
TGCGCCAGCAGCCAAGAAGCCGCAGCCAACTATGGCTACACCTTC
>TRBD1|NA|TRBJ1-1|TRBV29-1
CSVAGQEDTEAFF
TGCAGCGTTGCGGGACAGGAAGACACTGAAGCTTTCTTT
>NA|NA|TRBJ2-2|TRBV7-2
CASSYQPSGELFF
TGTGCCAGCAGCTACCAGCCTTCCGGGGAGCTGTTTTTT
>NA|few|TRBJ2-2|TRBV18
CASSPRAGTGELFF
TGTGCCAGCTCACCGCGCGCGGGCACCGGGGAGCTGTTTTTT
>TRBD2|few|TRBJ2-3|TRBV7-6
CASSLALAASTDTQYF
TGTGCCAGCAGCTTGGCGCTAGCGGCCAGCACAGATACGCAGTATTTT
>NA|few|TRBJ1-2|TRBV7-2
CASSPAQNYGYTF
TGTGCCAGCAGCCCTGCGCAAAACTATGGCTACACCTTC
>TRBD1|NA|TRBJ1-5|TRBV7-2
CASSQTGVDQPQHF
TGTGCCAGCAGTCAAACAGGGGTGGATCAGCCCCAGCATTTT
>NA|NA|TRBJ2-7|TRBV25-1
CASSGLTWYYSEQYF
TGTGCCAGCAGTGGATTGACATGGTATTATTCCGAGCAGTACTTC
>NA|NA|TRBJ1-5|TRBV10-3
CAISESTRDQPQHF
TGTGCCATCAGTGAGTCGACAAGAGATCAGCCCCAGCATTTT
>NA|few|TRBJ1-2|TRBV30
CAWSLGRVGNYGYTF
TGTGCCTGGAGTTTGGGGAGGGTCGGGAACTATGGCTACACCTTC
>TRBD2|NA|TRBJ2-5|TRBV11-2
CASSLVWEGGSETQYF
TGTGCCAGCAGCTTAGTGTGGGAGGGTGGTTCGGAGACCCAGTACTTC
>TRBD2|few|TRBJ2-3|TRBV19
CASRVAGSTDTQYF
TGTGCCAGTAGGGTAGCGGGGAGCACAGATACGCAGTATTTT
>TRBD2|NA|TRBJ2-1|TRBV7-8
CASSLVAGGSYNEQFF
TGTGCCAGCAGCTTAGTAGCGGGGGGCTCCTACAATGAGCAGTTCTTC
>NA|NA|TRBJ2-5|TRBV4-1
CASSQDHSQETQYF
TGCGCCAGCAGCCAGGACCACAGCCAAGAGACCCAGTACTTC
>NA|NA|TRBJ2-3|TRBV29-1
CSAKPGRLPDTQYF
TGCAGCGCCAAACCGGGACGCCTTCCCGATACGCAGTATTTT
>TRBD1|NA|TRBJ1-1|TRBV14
CASSQDRQGGRFF
TGTGCCAGCAGCCAAGATAGACAGGGGGGTCGTTTCTTT
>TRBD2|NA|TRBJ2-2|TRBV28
CASSFRSSGGSRTGELFF
TGTGCCAGCAGTTTTCGGTCTAGCGGGGGATCGCGCACCGGGGAGCTGTTTTTT
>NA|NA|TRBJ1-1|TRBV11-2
CASSSRSTGATEAFF
TGTGCCAGCAGCTCCCGATCAACGGGGGCCACTGAAGCTTTCTTT
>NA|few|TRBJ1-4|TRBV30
CAWTPGVTNEKLFF
TGTGCCTGGACCCCGGGGGTAACTAATGAAAAACTGTTTTTT
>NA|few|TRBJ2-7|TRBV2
CASRLTGYEQYF
TGTGCCAGCAGACTAACAGGCTACGAGCAGTACTTC
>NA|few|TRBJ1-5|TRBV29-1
CSVGTVNNQPQHF
TGCAGCGTTGGGACAGTCAATAATCAGCCCCAGCATTTT
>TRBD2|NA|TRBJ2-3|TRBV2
CASALERGGTDTQYF
TGTGCCAGCGCCCTAGAGCGGGGGGGCACAGATACGCAGTATTTT
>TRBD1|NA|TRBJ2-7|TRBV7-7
CASSAGDRGQEQYF
TGTGCCAGCAGCGCCGGGGACAGGGGCCAGGAGCAGTACTTC
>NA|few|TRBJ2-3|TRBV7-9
CASSLPPGDTQYF
TGTGCCAGCAGCTTACCCCCTGGGGATACGCAGTATTTT
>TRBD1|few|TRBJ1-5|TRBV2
CASSAGQPSNQPQHF
TGTGCCAGCAGTGCGGGACAGCCTAGCAATCAGCCCCAGCATTTT
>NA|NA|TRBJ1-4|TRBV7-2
CASSSANEKLFF
TGTGCCAGCAGCTCGGCCAATGAAAAACTGTTTTTT
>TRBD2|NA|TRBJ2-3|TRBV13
CASSFRGGLAGGQEKDTQYF
TGTGCCAGCAGCTTCAGAGGTGGACTAGCGGGGGGGCAAGAGAAAGATACGCAGTATTTT
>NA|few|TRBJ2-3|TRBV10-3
CAISVQYSSLSRTADHTQYF
TGTGCCATCAGTGTCCAGTACAGTTCCTTATCGCGAACGGCCGATCATACGCAGTATTTT
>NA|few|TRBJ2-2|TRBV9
CASSAQFLGRPHTGELFF
TGTGCCAGCAGTGCTCAATTTTTGGGCCGACCCCACACCGGGGAGCTGTTTTTT
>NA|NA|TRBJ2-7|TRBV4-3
CASSQDLSNAYEQYF
TGCGCCAGCAGCCAAGATCTGTCTAATGCCTACGAGCAGTACTTC
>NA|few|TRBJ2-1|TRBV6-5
CASGGAGNSYNEQFF
TGTGCCAGTGGTGGGGCCGGCAACTCCTACAATGAGCAGTTCTTC
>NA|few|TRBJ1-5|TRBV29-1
CSVGEFDQPQHF
TGCAGCGTTGGCGAATTCGATCAGCCCCAGCATTTT
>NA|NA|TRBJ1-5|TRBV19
CASSTGVRYQPQHF
TGTGCCAGTAGTACGGGCGTGAGGTATCAGCCCCAGCATTTT
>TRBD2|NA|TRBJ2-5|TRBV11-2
CASSLVGVGAGYQETQYF
TGTGCCAGCAGCCTAGTAGGGGTTGGAGCGGGGTACCAAGAGACCCAGTACTTC
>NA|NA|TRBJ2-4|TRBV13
CASSPRQIPKNIQYF
TGTGCCAGCAGCCCCCGACAGATCCCGAAAAACATTCAGTACTTC
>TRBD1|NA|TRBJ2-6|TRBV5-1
CASSLDRGDPGANVLTF
TGCGCCAGCAGCTTGGACAGGGGAGATCCTGGGGCCAACGTCCTGACTTTC
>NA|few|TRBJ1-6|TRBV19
CASSSQPSYNSPLHF
TGTGCCAGTAGTAGCCAGCCCTCCTATAATTCACCCCTCCACTTT
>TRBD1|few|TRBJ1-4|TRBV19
CASGGRGGTTNEKLFF
TGTGCCAGTGGTGGGCGAGGGGGCACAACTAATGAAAAACTGTTTTTT
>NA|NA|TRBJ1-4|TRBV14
CASSQEQMYRATNEKLFF
TGTGCCAGCAGCCAAGAACAGATGTACAGGGCAACTAATGAAAAACTGTTTTTT
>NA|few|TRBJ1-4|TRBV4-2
CASSQDQGREKLFF
TGTGCCAGCAGCCAAGATCAGGGCCGGGAAAAACTGTTTTTT
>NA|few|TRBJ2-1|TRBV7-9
CASSLAFPRDTQSYNEQFF
TGTGCCAGCAGCTTAGCATTCCCCCGGGACACCCAAAGCTACAATGAGCAGTTCTTC
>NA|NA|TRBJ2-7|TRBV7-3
CASSSILTSSTYEQYF
TGTGCCAGCAGCTCTATCCTAACCTCGTCGACCTACGAGCAGTACTTC